Following are 2 T cell receptor beta chains from one sample sequenced in a study of T cells in Graves' hyperthyroidism and ophthalmopathy. Amplified TCR beta CDR3 regions came from RNA transcripts. Researchers ran a first-round RT-PCR on the TCR CDR3 using the HTBI primer set. TCRdb reanalysed the multiplex PCR reads using MiXCR and keeps one entry per CDR3 protein. Seen here are 750,000 to 900,000 distinct CDR3 sequences, 35% to 40% observed once, and the top ten hold roughly 8.3%. Material for sequencing was blood. These receptors were taken from a man between 18 and 35 years old with Graves' hyperthyroidism.

This sequence joins TRBV7-2 and TRBJ1-1, with D perhaps matching TRBD1 (5 bases). The V and J ends lost 4 bases and 10 bases respectively, with 16 bases between them. Germline assignment: CDR1 SGHTA and CDR2 FQGNSA. The length of the CDR3 is 13 residues. The CDR3 spells CASSSRASAGAFF. CDR3 nucleotide sequence: TGTGCCAGCAGCTCCAGGGCGTCGGCTGGAGCTTTCTTT.

Comment on this clonotype: The junction departs from germline at one end; a sequencing error may be responsible. The CDR3 protein is CSARDLLGGEPFF. The CDR3 region has the DNA TGCAGTGCTAGAGATCTTCTGGGCGGGGAGCCGTTTTTT. The rearrangement links TRBV20-1 to TRBJ2-2; TRBD2 might be the D (6 bases). The CDR3 is 13 amino acids. The germline V gene encodes CDR1 DFQATT and CDR2 SNEGSKA (reference sequence).